These T cell receptor beta chains were read from a single sample in a study of blood T cell repertoires in COVID-19. This table comes from immunoSEQ multiplex PCR, and its TCRdb copy is limited to in-frame clones, with some not included. The table lists almost 350,000 clones, roughly nine tenths of them singletons. Specimen: peripheral blood. The receptors originated from a woman aged 55-70 years with COVID-19, enrolled during active disease. The CDR3 runs from the conserved cysteine through the conserved F or W. Each record gives: V gene, J gene, clone size, D gene, CDR3 protein, CDR3 DNA. A D gene is named only where the DNA matches it firmly. For some rows the clone size is stated as once, few or many, or as a class when expanded; others skip it.

v_gene: TRBV5-1
j_gene: TRBJ1-5
abundance: NA
d_gene: NA
CDR3aa: CASSGGGGNQPQHF
CDR3nt: TGCGCCAGCAGTGGGGGCGGAGGCAATCAGCCCCAGCATTTT

v_gene: TRBV7-9
j_gene: TRBJ1-1
abundance: NA
d_gene: TRBD1
CDR3aa: CASSLTGVTEAFF
CDR3nt: TGTGCCAGCAGCTTAACAGGGGTCACTGAAGCTTTCTTT

v_gene: TRBV5-1
j_gene: TRBJ2-3
abundance: NA
d_gene: TRBD2
CDR3aa: CASSLEGLAGSTQYF
CDR3nt: TGCGCCAGCAGCTTGGAGGGACTAGCGGGGTCTACGCAGTATTTT

v_gene: TRBV5-6
j_gene: TRBJ1-4
abundance: NA
d_gene: NA
CDR3aa: CASSLRGTNEKLFF
CDR3nt: TGTGCCAGCAGCTTACGGGGAACTAATGAAAAACTGTTTTTT

v_gene: TRBV5-1
j_gene: TRBJ1-6
abundance: NA
d_gene: NA
CDR3aa: CASSERTDPRYNSPLHF
CDR3nt: TGCGCCAGCAGCGAACGGACAGATCCGCGGTATAATTCACCCCTCCACTTT

v_gene: TRBV4-2
j_gene: TRBJ2-1
abundance: NA
d_gene: TRBD2
CDR3aa: CASSQRALAGAYNEQFF
CDR3nt: TGTGCCAGCAGCCAACGAGCCCTAGCGGGGGCTTACAATGAGCAGTTCTTC

v_gene: TRBV5-1
j_gene: TRBJ2-2
abundance: NA
d_gene: NA
CDR3aa: CASSLSLRGELFF
CDR3nt: TGCGCCAGCAGCTTGTCTTTGCGCGGGGAGCTGTTTTTT

v_gene: TRBV11-2
j_gene: TRBJ1-6
abundance: few
d_gene: TRBD1
CDR3aa: CASSLGRGRGNSPLHF
CDR3nt: TGTGCCAGCAGCTTAGGCAGGGGGCGAGGGAATTCACCCCTCCACTTT

v_gene: TRBV7-9
j_gene: TRBJ1-4
abundance: NA
d_gene: TRBD1
CDR3aa: CASSLQGATNEKLFF
CDR3nt: TGTGCCAGCAGCCTACAGGGGGCCACGAATGAAAAACTGTTTTTT

v_gene: TRBV3-1/TRBV3-2
j_gene: TRBJ1-2
abundance: NA
d_gene: NA
CDR3aa: CASSPHRESYGYTF
CDR3nt: TGTGCCAGCAGCCCTCACCGCGAATCCTATGGCTACACCTTC

v_gene: TRBV19
j_gene: TRBJ1-6
abundance: NA
d_gene: TRBD1
CDR3aa: CASSGETGINSPLHF
CDR3nt: TGTGCCAGTAGTGGAGAGACAGGGATTAATTCACCCCTCCACTTT

v_gene: TRBV6-5
j_gene: TRBJ1-6
abundance: NA
d_gene: TRBD1
CDR3aa: CASRTTGISPLHF
CDR3nt: TGTGCCAGCCGGACGACAGGGATTTCACCCCTCCACTTT

v_gene: TRBV4-2
j_gene: TRBJ2-7
abundance: NA
d_gene: NA
CDR3aa: CASSLPTLVTYEQYF
CDR3nt: TGTGCCAGCAGCCTCCCGACGCTAGTAACCTACGAGCAGTACTTC